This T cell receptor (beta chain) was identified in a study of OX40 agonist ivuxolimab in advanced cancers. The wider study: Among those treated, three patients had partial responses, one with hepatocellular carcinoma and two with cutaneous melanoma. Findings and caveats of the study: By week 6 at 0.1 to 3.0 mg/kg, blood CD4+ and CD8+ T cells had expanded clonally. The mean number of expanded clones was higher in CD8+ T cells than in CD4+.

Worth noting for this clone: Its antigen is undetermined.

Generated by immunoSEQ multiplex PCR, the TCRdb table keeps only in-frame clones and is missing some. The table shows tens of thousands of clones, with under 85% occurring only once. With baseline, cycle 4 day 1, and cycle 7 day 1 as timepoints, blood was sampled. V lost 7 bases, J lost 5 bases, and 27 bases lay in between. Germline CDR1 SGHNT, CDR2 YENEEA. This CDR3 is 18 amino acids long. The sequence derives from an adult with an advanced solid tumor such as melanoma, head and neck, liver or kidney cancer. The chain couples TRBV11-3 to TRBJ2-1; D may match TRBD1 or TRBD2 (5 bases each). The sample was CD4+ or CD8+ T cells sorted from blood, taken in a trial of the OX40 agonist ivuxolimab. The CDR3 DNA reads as TGTGCCAGCACCAAAGTCCGGACACAACTAGGCCGGGACAATGAGCAGTTCTTC. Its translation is CASTKVRTQLGRDNEQFF.